This TCR beta chain derives from a study of OX40 agonist ivuxolimab in advanced cancers. Study information: The study enrolled dose-escalation patients with hepatocellular carcinoma, melanoma, renal cell or head and neck cancer. Around 40% of patients had received prior checkpoint inhibitor therapy. Study findings and constraints: Antigen specificity remained undetermined for the expanded peripheral T cells.

Remarks on this clone: Its antigen is unknown.

The repertoire was sequenced with immunoSEQ multiplex PCR; TCRdb's copy has only in-frame clones and lacks some. The data show fewer than 20,000 clones, approximately 78% seen once. V lost 4 bases, J lost 5 bases, and 8 bases stayed unmatched. Germline V gene lookup returns CDR1 GTSNPN and CDR2 SVGIG (reference sequence). The CDR3 is made up of 14 amino acids. Material: CD4+ or CD8+ T cells sorted from blood, obtained in a trial of the OX40 agonist ivuxolimab. The V call is TRBV30, the J call TRBJ1-1, with 9 bases aligning to TRBD1. The sequence was collected from an adult with an advanced solid tumor such as melanoma, head and neck, liver or kidney cancer. The chain's CDR3 is CAWTDGQGFTEAFF. The CDR3 nucleotides read TGTGCCTGGACGGATGGACAGGGGTTTACTGAAGCTTTCTTT.